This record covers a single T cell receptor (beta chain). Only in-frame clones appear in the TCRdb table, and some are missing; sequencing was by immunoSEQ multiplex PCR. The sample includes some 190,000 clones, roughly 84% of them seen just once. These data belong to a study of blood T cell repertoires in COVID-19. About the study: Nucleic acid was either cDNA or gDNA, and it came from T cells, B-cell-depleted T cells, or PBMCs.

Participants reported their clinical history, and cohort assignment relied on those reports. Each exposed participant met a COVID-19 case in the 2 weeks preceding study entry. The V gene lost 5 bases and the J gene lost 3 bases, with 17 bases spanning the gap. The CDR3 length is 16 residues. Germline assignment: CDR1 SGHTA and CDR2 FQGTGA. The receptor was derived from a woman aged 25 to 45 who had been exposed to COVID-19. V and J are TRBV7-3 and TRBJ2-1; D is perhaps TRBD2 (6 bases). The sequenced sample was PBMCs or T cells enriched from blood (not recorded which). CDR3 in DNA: TGTGCCAGCAGCCCTTTGCGGACTACAGTCTACAATGAGCAGTTCTTC. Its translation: CASSPLRTTVYNEQFF. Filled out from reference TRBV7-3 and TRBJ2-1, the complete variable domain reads GAGVSQTPSNKVTEKGKYVELRCDPISGHTALYWYRQSLGQGPEFLIYFQGTGAADDSGLPNDRFFAVRPEGSVSTLKIQRTERGDSAVYLCASSPLRTTVYNEQFFGPGTRLTVL.